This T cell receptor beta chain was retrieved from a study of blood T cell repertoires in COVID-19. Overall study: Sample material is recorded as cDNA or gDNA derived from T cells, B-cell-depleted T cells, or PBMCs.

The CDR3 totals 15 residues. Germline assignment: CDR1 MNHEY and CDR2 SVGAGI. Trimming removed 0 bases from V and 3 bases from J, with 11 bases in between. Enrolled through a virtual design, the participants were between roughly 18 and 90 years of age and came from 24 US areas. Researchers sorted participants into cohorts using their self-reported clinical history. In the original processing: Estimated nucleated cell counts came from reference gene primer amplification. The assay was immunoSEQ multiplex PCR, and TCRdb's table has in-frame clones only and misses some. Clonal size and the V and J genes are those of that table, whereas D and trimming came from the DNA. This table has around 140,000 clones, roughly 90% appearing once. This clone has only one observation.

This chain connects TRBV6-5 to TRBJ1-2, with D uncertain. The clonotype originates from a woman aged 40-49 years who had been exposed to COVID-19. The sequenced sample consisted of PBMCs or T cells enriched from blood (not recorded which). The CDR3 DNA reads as TGTGCCAGCAGTTACTCACAACTGAGGGACTATGGCTACACCTTC. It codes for CASSYSQLRDYGYTF.